This T cell receptor (beta chain) originates from a study of T cells in narcolepsy. Clones were read by immunoSEQ multiplex PCR, and TCRdb kept only the in-frame ones, dropping some. The table lists some 19,000 clones, 85% to 90% of them singletons. In regard to this clone: Its matching antigen is unknown.

Germline CDR1 reads LNHDA; CDR2 reads SQIVND (reference sequence). CDR3 length: 14 amino acids. The J segment lost 5 bases and the V segment lost 3 bases, leaving 3 bases of the junction unmatched. Study-level points and caveats: Autoreactive HCRT-specific and TRIB2-specific clonotypes were marked in same-patient CSF-versus-blood CD4+ comparisons.

This clonotype originated in a human donor in good health. The chain recombines TRBV19 with TRBJ2-5; 10 positions match TRBD1. The sample was memory (CD45RA-) CD4+ T cells from blood. The CDR3 bases are TGTGCCAGTAGTATGGGACAGGGGATGGAGACCCAGTACTTC. Protein: CASSMGQGMETQYF.